A single sample is the source of the 31 T cell receptor beta chains below, sequenced in a study of T-cell memory formation after mild COVID-19. TCRdb fed the 5' RACE reads into MiXCR, producing one record per CDR3 protein. In the table there are more than 250,000 distinct CDR3 sequences, 15% to 20% of which are singletons. The material sequenced was PBMCs or a T cell subset sorted from them (not recorded which). The receptors here all came from a man aged 18 to 30 who had mild COVID-19 (a few samples of this study predate the infection). Cell type and time point are not known.

The chain employs TRBV4-3 and TRBJ1-2, with D perhaps matching TRBD1 (5 bases). V was cut by 3 bases and J by 5 bases, with 10 bases left in between. Germline CDR1 is LGHNA and CDR2 is YSLEER. This CDR3 has 13 residues. CDR3 DNA sequence: TGCGCCAGCAGCCACGGGACGGGGTATGGCTACACCTTC. This encodes CASSHGTGYGYTF.

The rearrangement uses TRBV12-3 or TRBV12-4 and TRBJ2-7; perhaps D is TRBD1 or TRBD2 (5 bases each). With 6 bases removed from V and 4 bases from J, the gap between germline ends came to 19 bases. This CDR3 contains 15 residues. CDR3 nucleotide sequence: TGTGCCAGCAGCCCTCCTCGAGGGGCGCAGTACGAGCAGTACTTC. Translated: CASSPPRGAQYEQYF.

There are a few counts of this clonotype. V usage is TRBV6-5 and J usage is TRBJ1-3; D gene uncertain. Trimming took 0 bases from V and 4 from J, leaving 10 bases between them. CDR1 and CDR2 from the germline V gene are MNHEY and SVGAGI. The CDR3 totals 15 residues. For the CDR3, the DNA is TGTGCCAGCAGTTACTCGAGCTTTAGAGGAAACACCATATATTTT. Translated, it gives CASSYSSFRGNTIYF.

This clonotype occurred a few times. The chain joins TRBV5-6 to TRBJ1-2; D remains unclear. The CDR3 loop spans 14 amino acids. The V end was cut by 1 base, the J end by 3 bases, with 10 bases between. Germline-derived CDR1 and CDR2 are SGHDT and YYEEEE. DNA for the CDR3: TGTGCCAGCAGCTTGAATCGTCGGTACTATGGCTACACCTTC. Translation gives CASSLNRRYYGYTF.

The chain is built from TRBV6-2 or TRBV6-3 and TRBJ1-2; perhaps TRBD1 as D (5 bases). V was trimmed by 7 bases and J by 5 bases, leaving 20 bases between them. Germline assignment: CDR1 MNHEY and CDR2 SVGEGT. The CDR3 totals 15 residues. The CDR3 region is CASTDSPHRIYGYTF. In DNA form, the CDR3 reads TGTGCCAGCACCGACTCACCGCACAGGATTTATGGCTACACCTTC.

This chain connects TRBV6-1 to TRBJ1-1; possibly TRBD1 for D (5 bases). Germline-derived CDR1 and CDR2 are MNHNS and SASEGT. The CDR3 contains 16 residues. The V end was cut by 6 bases, the J end by 1 base, with 18 bases between. In DNA, the CDR3 is TGTGCCAGCAGATTACCTCCGGGAGGGGCGAACACTGAAGCTTTCTTT. This gives the protein CASRLPPGGANTEAFF.

There are a few counts of this clonotype. The V and J genes are TRBV4-1 and TRBJ2-1; D might be TRBD2 (5 bases). The CDR3 length is 15 residues. V lost 4 bases to trimming and J lost 0 bases, with 10 bases between them. Germline V gives CDR1 MGHRA, CDR2 YSYEKL. The CDR3 here is CASSRERSSYNEQFF. CDR3 DNA: TGCGCCAGCAGCCGGGAGCGGAGCTCCTACAATGAGCAGTTCTTC.

This clonotype was picked up a small number of times. Here the CDR3 reads CSAHPGLAGYNEQFF. The CDR3, as DNA: TGCAGTGCTCATCCGGGACTAGCGGGATACAATGAGCAGTTCTTC. This chain joins TRBV20-1 and TRBJ2-1, with TRBD2 matching 13 bases. CDR3 size: 15 residues. Germline-derived CDR1 and CDR2 are DFQATT and SNEGSKA (reference sequence). Unmatched junction bases numbered 5, after V lost 5 bases and J lost 4 bases.

There are a few counts of this clonotype. V gene TRBV20-1 combines with J gene TRBJ1-5; D ambiguous. CDR1 is DFQATT and CDR2 is SNEGSKA in the germline V gene (reference sequence). The CDR3 length is 13 residues. The V end was cut by 0 bases, the J end by 7 bases, with 10 bases between. CDR3 sequence reads: CSAREYWAQPQHF. The CDR3 DNA follows: TGCAGTGCTAGAGAGTATTGGGCACAGCCCCAGCATTTT.

The chain joins TRBV7-2 to TRBJ1-1; D gene unclear. V shed 1 base and J shed 8 bases, with 20 bases lying between them. The CDR3 runs to 16 residues. Germline CDR1 SGHTA, CDR2 FQGNSA. The CDR3 DNA follows: TGTGCCAGCAGCTTAGAATACGGTGGGGTTGAAAGCGAAGCTTTCTTT. It codes for CASSLEYGGVESEAFF.

The chain is built from TRBV4-3 and TRBJ1-1; D is ambiguous. From germline, CDR1 is LGHNA and CDR2 YSLEER. The ends were cut back, 0 bases at V and 3 bases at J, with 11 bases in the middle. The CDR3 runs 15 residues. CDR3 sequence reads: CASSQDEAGDTEAFF. The CDR3 DNA reads as TGCGCCAGCAGCCAAGATGAGGCTGGAGACACTGAAGCTTTCTTT.

The J gene is TRBJ1-2, the V gene TRBV6-5, with a weak D call TRBD1 (5 bases). Germline-derived CDR1 and CDR2 are MNHEY and SVGAGI. This CDR3 contains 14 residues. V lost 0 bases and J lost 6, with 11 bases in between. CDR3 coding DNA: TGTGCCAGCAGTTACTCGGGGGTTGGGGATGGCTACACCTTC. This translates into CASSYSGVGDGYTF.

The table lists this clonotype with a few counts. Written as DNA, the CDR3 is TGTGCCAGCAGCCGGGGACTAGCGGGGGGGCCAGGGTACAATGAGCAGTTCTTC. Its translation is CASSRGLAGGPGYNEQFF. The chain uses TRBV12-3 or TRBV12-4 and TRBJ2-1; 16 bases fit TRBD2. The V gene end was trimmed by 6 bases and the J gene end by 4 bases; junction bases not matched to a gene: 9. The CDR3 consists of 18 residues.

The chain uses TRBV20-1 and TRBJ1-3; weak D call: TRBD1 (5 bases). Trimming cost V 6 bases and J 1 base, with 10 bases left between them. Germline CDR1 is DFQATT and CDR2 is SNEGSKA (reference sequence). The CDR3 totals 13 residues. CDR3 region: CSAQQESGNTIYF. Written as DNA, the CDR3 is TGCAGTGCCCAACAGGAATCTGGAAACACCATATATTTT.

The chain is built from TRBV28 and TRBJ2-1, with D uncertain. Trimming cost V 5 bases and J 5 bases, with 7 bases left between them. The CDR3 totals 12 residues. The germline gives CDR1 MDHEN, CDR2 SYDVKM. CDR3 in DNA: TGTGCCAGCAGTACCCTTCACAATGAGCAGTTCTTC. It codes for CASSTLHNEQFF.

This clonotype has more than one count but fewer than ten. The V and J genes are TRBV9 and TRBJ2-1, with TRBD2 matching 7 bases. In germline, CDR1 is SGDLS, CDR2 YYNGEE. With 7 bases clipped from V and 3 bases from J, the junction kept 10 bases outside the gene matches. The CDR3 covers 15 residues. CDR3 loop: CASCRGDDDYNEQFF. In nucleotides, the CDR3 is TGTGCCAGCTGCCGGGGGGACGACGACTACAATGAGCAGTTCTTC. Based on the CDR3 plus reference TRBV9 and TRBJ2-1, the full variable domain is DSGVTQTPKHLITATGQRVTLRCSPRSGDLSVYWYQQSLDQGLQFLIQYYNGEERAKGNILERFSAQQFPDLHSELNLSSLELGDSALYFCASCRGDDDYNEQFFGPGTRLTVL.

The sample holds many counts of this clonotype. The rearrangement links TRBV12-3 or TRBV12-4 to TRBJ1-1, with D hard to call. V was pared by 6 bases and J by 1 base, with 9 bases between. This CDR3 comprises 13 residues. For the CDR3, the DNA is TGTGCCAGCAGCCTCTGGGGGAACACTGAAGCTTTCTTT. It encodes CASSLWGNTEAFF.

The sample holds a few counts of this clonotype. This chain uses TRBV9 with TRBJ2-7; TRBD1 is a possible D gene (6 bases). V was shortened by 10 bases and J by 2 bases, with 16 bases between the two germline ends. The length of the CDR3 is 13 residues. In germline, CDR1 is SGDLS, CDR2 YYNGEE. CDR3 protein: CAWNRVGTYEQYV. The CDR3 coding sequence is TGTGCCTGGAACAGGGTGGGTACCTACGAGCAGTACGTC.

This clonotype was detected a few times. This chain's CDR3 is CASSQGGRINEKLFF. Written as DNA, the CDR3 is TGTGCCAGCAGCCAAGGCGGGAGGATTAATGAAAAACTGTTTTTT. The J gene is TRBJ1-4, the V gene TRBV3-1; D is ambiguous. Trimming left V 1 base short and J 4 bases short, with 10 bases between. Per the germline V gene, CDR1 is LGHDT and CDR2 is YNNKEL (reference sequence). The CDR3 runs 15 residues.

CDR3 DNA sequence: TGTGCCAGTAGTATGCGGGCAGGGGGCGGCAAAGGGCGGAACACTGAAGCTTTCTTT. As protein: CASSMRAGGGKGRNTEAFF. This chain links TRBV19 with TRBJ1-1, with 8 bases aligning to TRBD1. In germline, CDR1 is LNHDA, CDR2 SQIVND (reference sequence). Trimming took 3 bases from V and 1 from J; bases not matched to a gene: 16. This CDR3 comprises 19 residues.

The J gene is TRBJ2-1, the V gene TRBV7-9; D call uncertain. Trimming took 0 bases from V and 6 from J, leaving 6 bases between them. The CDR3 contains 13 residues. Looked up from germline, CDR1 is SEHNR and CDR2 is FQNEAQ (reference sequence). In DNA form, the CDR3 reads TGTGCCAGCAGCTTAGCCAGCCGCAATGAGCAGTTCTTC. It translates to CASSLASRNEQFF.

In its sample, this clonotype was seen many times. CDR3 coding DNA: TGCAGCGTTGATTCACAGAACACTGAAGCTTTCTTT. Translated: CSVDSQNTEAFF. V and J are TRBV29-1 and TRBJ1-1; no firm D call. The CDR3 is made up of 12 amino acids. Germline CDR1 and CDR2: SQVTM and ANQGSEA. V was shortened by 3 bases and J by 1 base, with 6 bases between the two germline ends.

In its sample, this clonotype was seen a few times. The rearrangement joins TRBV5-1 to TRBJ2-5; D is perhaps TRBD2 (6 bases). Trimming left V 4 bases short and J 1 base short, with 11 bases between. This CDR3 comprises 14 residues. Per germline, CDR1 SGHRS and CDR2 YFSETQ. The CDR3 DNA sequence: TGCGCCAGCAGCGCGGGGACCTCCCAAGAGACCCAGTACTTC. It translates to CASSAGTSQETQYF.

This clonotype was counted at least ten times. J is TRBJ2-3 and V is TRBV5-1; D is perhaps TRBD2 (6 bases). The ends were cut back, 4 bases at V and 2 bases at J, with 20 bases in the middle. From germline, CDR1 is SGHRS and CDR2 YFSETQ. The CDR3 extends over 17 amino acids. CDR3 DNA sequence: TGCGCCAGCAGCCGGCCCGTCGCAGGAGGGCTCACAGATACGCAGTATTTT. Its translation is CASSRPVAGGLTDTQYF.

This clonotype was counted ten times or more. J is TRBJ2-1 and V is TRBV12-3 or TRBV12-4; perhaps TRBD1 as D (5 bases). V gave up 8 bases and J gave up 2 bases, with 19 bases separating them. This CDR3 spans 16 amino acids. The CDR3 DNA follows: TGTGCCAGCTTACCCACAGGCAACGTGGCCTACAATGAGCAGTTCTTC. Translation gives CASLPTGNVAYNEQFF.

There are a few counts of this clonotype. The chain carries TRBV29-1 and TRBJ1-1; TRBD1 is a possible D gene (6 bases). Trimming removed 7 bases from V and 3 bases from J, with 12 bases in between. The germline V gene has CDR1 SQVTM and CDR2 ANQGSEA. The length of the CDR3 is 12 residues. This CDR3 is CSATGLDTEAFF. Here the CDR3 DNA reads TGCAGCGCAACAGGGCTGGACACTGAAGCTTTCTTT. The complete variable domain, with remaining parts taken from reference TRBV29-1 and TRBJ1-1, reads SAVISQKPSRDICQRGTSLTIQCQVDSQVTMMFWYRQQPGQSLTLIATANQGSEATYESGFVIDKFPISRPNLTFSTLTVSNMSPEDSSIYLCSATGLDTEAFFGQGTRLTVV.

V and J are TRBV7-9 and TRBJ2-2; D uncertain. This CDR3 is built from 14 residues. The ends were cut back, 4 bases at V and 5 bases at J, with 11 bases in the middle. Germline V gene sequence: CDR1 SEHNR, CDR2 FQNEAQ (reference sequence). Here the CDR3 reads CASSSFFGTGELFF. The CDR3 DNA reads as TGTGCCAGCAGCTCCTTCTTCGGTACCGGGGAGCTGTTTTTT.

The chain carries TRBV7-9 and TRBJ2-5; 12 bases align to TRBD2. Germline V CDR1 and CDR2: SEHNR, FQNEAQ (reference sequence). The V and J ends lost 4 bases and 5 bases, in that order; junction bases with no gene match: 5. This CDR3 has 15 residues. The CDR3 coding sequence is TGTGCCAGCAGCTATCTAGCGGGGGGGATTGAGACCCAGTACTTC. Its translation is CASSYLAGGIETQYF.

The chain has TRBV27 and TRBJ2-5; TRBD2 matches 12 bases. From germline, CDR1 is MNHEY and CDR2 SMNVEV (reference sequence). The CDR3 totals 14 residues. V was pared by 7 bases and J by 5 bases, with 5 bases of the junction left unmatched. The CDR3 region has the DNA TGTGCCAGCACTAGCGGGGGGGCCGACGAGACCCAGTACTTC. Translating gives CASTSGGADETQYF.

This clonotype was seen a few times. The J gene is TRBJ2-7, the V gene TRBV7-9; D is undetermined. Trimming removed 1 base at V and 3 bases at J, with 7 bases between. Germline CDR1 and CDR2: SEHNR and FQNEAQ (reference sequence). The CDR3 covers 13 residues. Written as DNA, the CDR3 is TGTGCCAGCAGCTTAGTATACAGCTACGAGCAGTACTTC. This sequence encodes CASSLVYSYEQYF.

About this clonotype itself: An end of the junction does not agree with germline; a read error may underlie this. The rearrangement joins TRBV20-1 to TRBJ1-2; 12 bases line up with TRBD1. The CDR3 length is 16 residues. Germline CDR1 reads DFQATT; CDR2 reads SNEGSKA (reference sequence). The CDR3 loop reads CSARLGTGGDDYGCTF. The DNA for the CDR3 is TGCAGTGCTAGACTCGGGACAGGGGGCGATGACTATGGCTGCACCTTC.